A selection of T cell receptor beta chains follows, all from one sample in a study of glioma-infiltrating T cells. MiXCR was run by TCRdb on the multiplex PCR reads, yielding one entry per CDR3 protein. The table includes around 99,000 distinct CDR3 sequences, under 30% detected once. Material: glioma tissue, nonneoplastic brain tissue, or PBMCs (not recorded which). These TCRs come from a human donor with low-grade glioma or glioblastoma, undergoing nonglioma brain surgery, or in good health (not recorded which). The CDR3 runs from the conserved cysteine through the conserved F or W. A D gene is named only where the DNA matches it firmly. Clone size is stated in some rows and not others, as once, few, many or a class when expanded.

D,V,size,J,DNA,CDR3
-,TRBV29-1,many,TRBJ2-7,TGCAGCGTTAGAGGGACCTACTACGAGCAGTACTTC,CSVRGTYYEQYF
-,TRBV2,few,TRBJ2-7,TGTGCCAGCAGTGAAGGGGCAGGCCTCTCCTACGAGCAGTACTTC,CASSEGAGLSYEQYF
TRBD2,TRBV19,many,TRBJ2-1,TGTGCCAGTAGTATAAGCGGGACTTACAATGAGCAGTTCTTC,CASSISGTYNEQFF
TRBD2,TRBV29-1,-,TRBJ2-7,TGCAGCGTTGTTGGCGGGAGGGCTCCCTACGAGCAGTACTTC,CSVVGGRAPYEQYF
-,TRBV24-1,many,TRBJ1-5,TGTGCCACCAGTGAACAGGGTTGGAATCAGCCCCAGCATTTT,CATSEQGWNQPQHF
-,TRBV5-1,-,TRBJ2-7,TGCGCCAGCAGCCCCCTGGACCTCGCCTACGAGCAGTACTTC,CASSPLDLAYEQYF
-,TRBV7-9,few,TRBJ2-7,TGTGCCAGCAGCTTACTCGAAGAGCAGTACTTC,CASSLLEEQYF
TRBD2,TRBV30,few,TRBJ2-1,TGTGCCTGGAGTTGGCGGGAGGCGGTAAATGAGCAGTTCTTC,CAWSWREAVNEQFF
TRBD1,TRBV4-1,-,TRBJ2-7,TGCGCCAGCAGCTACCGGGACAGGGGGTTCTACGAGCAGTACTTC,CASSYRDRGFYEQYF
-,TRBV24-1,many,TRBJ2-3,TGTGCCACCAGTGTCGGGGAAACGCAGTATTTT,CATSVGETQYF
-,TRBV6-2/TRBV6-3,many,TRBJ2-1,TGTGCCAGCAGTTTCCTCCCCTACAATGAGCAGTTCTTC,CASSFLPYNEQFF
-,TRBV11-1,many,TRBJ1-1,TGTGCCAGCAGCTTAGCATCAGGCGACACTGAAGCTTTCTTT,CASSLASGDTEAFF
-,TRBV7-6,many,TRBJ2-1,TGTGCCAGCAGCCCTTTAGCGGCGAGCTCCTACAATGAGCAGTTCTTC,CASSPLAASSYNEQFF
TRBD1,TRBV30,-,TRBJ2-7,TGTGCCTGTGTACAGGGGAACTACGAGCAGTACTTC,CACVQGNYEQYF
-,TRBV5-4,-,TRBJ2-3,TGTGCCAGCAGCTTGGAAGGGCCGAACACAGATACGCAGTATTTT,CASSLEGPNTDTQYF
TRBD1,TRBV6-2/TRBV6-3,many,TRBJ1-5,TGTGCCAGCAGTTGGGACAGCCCTTCCGGACAGCCCCAGCATTTT,CASSWDSPSGQPQHF
-,TRBV18,many,TRBJ1-2,TGTGCCAGCTCACTCCCGGGTGTAGATGGCTACACCTTC,CASSLPGVDGYTF
TRBD1,TRBV29-1,many,TRBJ2-7,TGCAGCGTAGGGACAGGGTACTCCTACGAGCAGTACTTC,CSVGTGYSYEQYF
TRBD2,TRBV20-1,many,TRBJ2-1,TGCAGTGCTAGTACACTAGCGGGGGACACCTACAATGAGCAGTTCTTC,CSASTLAGDTYNEQFF
-,TRBV19,few,TRBJ2-1,TGTGCCAGTAGGACAGACAGGGAGGTTAAAAATGAGCAGTTCTTC,CASRTDREVKNEQFF
-,TRBV20-1,many,TRBJ2-7,TGCAGTGCTAGAGATTGGGGGGGGGCAAGCTACGAGCAGTACTTC,CSARDWGGASYEQYF
-,TRBV28,-,TRBJ2-1,TGTGCCAGCAGTGTACGCGCGTACAGCTACAATGTGCAGTTCTTC,CASSVRAYSYNVQFF
TRBD2,TRBV7-2,-,TRBJ2-7,TGTGCCAGCAGCTCCGTAGGGACTAGCGGATACAACGAGCAGTACTTC,CASSSVGTSGYNEQYF
-,TRBV6-1,many,TRBJ2-1,TGTGCCAGCAGTTACGAAAGGGAAACCTACAATGAGCAGTTCTTC,CASSYERETYNEQFF
-,TRBV28,many,TRBJ2-7,TGTGCCAGCAGTTTATGGCCCCGGGACTTTCTTCCGCAGTACTTC,CASSLWPRDFLPQYF
-,TRBV7-9,-,TRBJ2-1,TGTGCCAGCAGCTTAGGACTCCTGACCGGCGATGAGCAGTTCTTC,CASSLGLLTGDEQFF
TRBD1,TRBV28,-,TRBJ2-7,TGTGCCAGCAGAGAATGGACAGGAGAATACGAGCAGCACTTC,CASREWTGEYEQHF
-,TRBV9,-,TRBJ1-2,TGTGCCAGCAGCGTAACAGCCAGCTCAGGCCGAGGCTACACCTTC,CASSVTASSGRGYTF
-,TRBV11-2,many,TRBJ1-6,TGTGCCAGCAGCCCACGAAGTATATCACCCCTCCACTTT,CASSPRSISPLHF
-,TRBV2,many,TRBJ2-1,TGTGCCACCAACCAGTTCAGCTCCTACAATGAGCAGTTCTTC,CATNQFSSYNEQFF
-,TRBV6-1,many,TRBJ1-5,TGTGCCAGCGGGGGGGGGGGCTCGGGCAATCAGCCCCAGCATTTT,CASGGGGSGNQPQHF
TRBD1,TRBV10-3,many,TRBJ1-3,TGTGCCATCAGTGAGAGGGGGACAGGGGGAAGTGGAAACACCATATATTTT,CAISERGTGGSGNTIYF
TRBD2,TRBV20-1,many,TRBJ2-5,TGCAGTGCTGACCCGGGACTAGCGGAGACCCAGTACTTC,CSADPGLAETQYF
-,TRBV20-1,-,TRBJ1-2,TGCAGTGCTAGTCTTCATACGGACGACTATGGCTACACTTTC,CSASLHTDDYGYTF
-,TRBV6-6,many,TRBJ2-3,TGTGCCAGCAGTTACTCGGTCTACTCAGATACGCAGTATTTT,CASSYSVYSDTQYF
-,TRBV5-6,once,TRBJ1-2,TGTGCCGGCAGCCCCCAGGGACACACGCCAAACTATGGCTACACCTTC,CAGSPQGHTPNYGYTF
-,TRBV29-1,few,TRBJ2-1,TGCAGCGTCTCCAAATACAATGAGCAGTTCTTC,CSVSKYNEQFF
-,TRBV4-1,many,TRBJ2-1,TGCGCCAGCAGCCATCCCGGGACGGCCTACAATGAGCAGTTCTTC,CASSHPGTAYNEQFF
TRBD2,TRBV7-3,-,TRBJ2-2,TGCGCCAGCAGCCATTTTTTTCCGGGACTAGCGGGAGACGTGAACACCGGGGAGCTGTTTTTT,CASSHFFPGLAGDVNTGELFF
TRBD2,TRBV20-1,many,TRBJ2-7,TGCAGTGCTAGAGATTTGCGGGGACTAATCTCCTACGAGCAGTACTTC,CSARDLRGLISYEQYF
-,TRBV18,many,TRBJ1-1,TGTGCCACCCGTGCGGACACTGAAGCTTTCTTT,CATRADTEAFF
TRBD1,TRBV27,-,TRBJ2-3,TGTGTCAGCAGTACTCGGACAGGAGGCCAAGAGACCCAGTATTTT,CVSSTRTGGQETQYF
-,TRBV5-1,many,TRBJ1-1,TGCGCCAGCAGCTTTGGACATACGAACACTGAAGCTTTCTTT,CASSFGHTNTEAFF
-,TRBV18,many,TRBJ2-7,TGTGCCAGCTCACCCTACGAGCAGTACTTC,CASSPYEQYF
-,TRBV18,many,TRBJ1-6,TGTGCCAGCTCACGGGGGACCCTTAATTCACCCCTCCACTTT,CASSRGTLNSPLHF
-,TRBV4-1,many,TRBJ1-5,TGCGCCAGCAGCCAAGCGGGATATAGCAATCAGCCCCAGCATTTT,CASSQAGYSNQPQHF
-,TRBV4-3,many,TRBJ1-1,TGCGCCAGCAGCCCTCGATGGTCTGGGAACACTGAAGCTTTCTTT,CASSPRWSGNTEAFF
TRBD2,TRBV27,many,TRBJ2-3,TGTGCCAGCAGTTTCACTAGCGCCCGATCAGATACGCAGTATTTT,CASSFTSARSDTQYF
TRBD1,TRBV16,many,TRBJ1-1,TGTGCCAGCAGCCACCCCGGGACAGGAAAAGTGAACACTGAAGCTTTCTTT,CASSHPGTGKVNTEAFF
TRBD1,TRBV7-9,many,TRBJ2-5,TGTGCCAGCAGCTCGACAGGGAGTCTGGAGACCCAGTACTTC,CASSSTGSLETQYF
TRBD2,TRBV13,-,TRBJ2-1,TGTGCCAGCATCCTCCTCTCTAGCGGAAGCTCCTACAATGAGCAGTTCTTC,CASILLSSGSSYNEQFF
TRBD1,TRBV28,many,TRBJ1-6,TGTGCCAGCGGCGACAGGGGCTCACCCCTCCACTTT,CASGDRGSPLHF
-,TRBV29-1,many,TRBJ2-7,TGCAGCGTGGTACGGGGGCTCTCCTACGAGCAGTACTTC,CSVVRGLSYEQYF
-,TRBV2,many,TRBJ2-7,TGTGCCAGCAGCCGGGACCAACGCTCCTACGAGCAGTACTTC,CASSRDQRSYEQYF
-,TRBV7-8,-,TRBJ2-7,TGTGCCAGCGGTACAGGGAGAAACGAGCAGTACTTC,CASGTGRNEQYF
-,TRBV27,many,TRBJ1-2,TGTGCCAGCAGTTTTAATCCCGGGGCTAACTATGGCTACACCTTC,CASSFNPGANYGYTF
-,TRBV12-3/TRBV12-4,-,TRBJ2-1,TGTGCCAGCAGTTTCCCTACTAGCTCTCAGGGCCATGAGCAGTTCTTC,CASSFPTSSQGHEQFF
-,TRBV11-2,-,TRBJ2-3,TGTGCCAGCAGCCATCGCACAGATACGCAGTGTTTT,CASSHRTDTQCF
-,TRBV4-2,few,TRBJ2-5,TGTGCCAGCAGCCAAGATGTAGAGACCCAGTACTTC,CASSQDVETQYF